The sequence of this T cell receptor (beta chain) was determined in a study of spatial heterogeneity in lung cancer. At the level of the study: Alpha-chain sequences were consistently detected in smaller numbers than beta-chain sequences. An average of more than ten raw reads was observed per unique TCR and UMI combination.

This clonotype occurred a few times. Its specificity is not known. TCRdb called the 5' RACE reads again in MiXCR, with one record for every CDR3 protein. Seen here are roughly 39,000 distinct CDR3 sequences, approximately 5.5% observed once, and the top ten hold 11%. The time point: sample taken at primary tumor resection. Unsorted tumor, nontumor lung tissue or cryopreserved PBMC supplied the whole RNA. Patients with untreated early-stage non-small cell lung cancer, numbering 72, were the donors. Trimming shortened V by 2 bases and J by 7 bases, and 21 bases separated the two germline ends. Looked up from germline, CDR1 is GTSNPN and CDR2 is SVGIG (reference sequence). The CDR3 consists of 17 residues. The study, taken as a whole, reports: Ubiquitous expanded tumor TCRs were observed in blood more at resection than follow-up.

The specimen comprised PBMCs, sampled at surgery. V is TRBV30 and J is TRBJ1-6; TRBD1 is a possible D gene (5 bases). The receptor was isolated from a male donor with early-stage non-small cell lung cancer. CDR3 DNA: TGTGCCTGGAGTTTTTCCGGGACGCGAGTGTGGAATTCACCCCTCCACTTT. It codes for CAWSFSGTRVWNSPLHF. Filled out from reference TRBV30 and TRBJ1-6, the complete variable domain reads SQTIHQWPATLVQPVGSPLSLECTVEGTSNPNLYWYRQAAGRGLQLLFYSVGIGQISSEVPQNLSASRPQDRQFILSSKKLLLSDSGFYLCAWSFSGTRVWNSPLHFGNGTRLTVT.